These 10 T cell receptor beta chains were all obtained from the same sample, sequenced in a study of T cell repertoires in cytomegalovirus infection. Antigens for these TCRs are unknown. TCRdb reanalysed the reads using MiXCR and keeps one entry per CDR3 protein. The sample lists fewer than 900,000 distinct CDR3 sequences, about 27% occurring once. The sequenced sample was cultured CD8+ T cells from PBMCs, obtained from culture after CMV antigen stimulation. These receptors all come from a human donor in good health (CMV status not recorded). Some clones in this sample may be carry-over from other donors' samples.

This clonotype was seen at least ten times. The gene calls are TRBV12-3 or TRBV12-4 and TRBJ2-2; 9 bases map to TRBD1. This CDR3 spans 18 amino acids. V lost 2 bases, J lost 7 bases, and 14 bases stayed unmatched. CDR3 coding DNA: TGTGCCAGCAGTTTAAAGTCCGTTCACAGGGGGCGAGGCGGGGAGCTGTTTTTT. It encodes CASSLKSVHRGRGGELFF.

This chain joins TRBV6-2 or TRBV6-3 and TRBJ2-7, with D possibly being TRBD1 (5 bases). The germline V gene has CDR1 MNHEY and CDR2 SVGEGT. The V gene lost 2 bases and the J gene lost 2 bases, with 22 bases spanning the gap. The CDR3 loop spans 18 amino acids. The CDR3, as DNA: TGTGCCAGCAGTTACCAGGGCAGTACTCGAACGGGCCCCTACGAGCAGTACGTC. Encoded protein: CASSYQGSTRTGPYEQYV.

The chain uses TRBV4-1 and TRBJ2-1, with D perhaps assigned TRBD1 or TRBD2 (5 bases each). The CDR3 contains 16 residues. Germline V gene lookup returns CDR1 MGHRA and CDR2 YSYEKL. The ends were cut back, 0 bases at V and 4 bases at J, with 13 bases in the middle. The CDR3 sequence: CASSQDREGGYNEQFF. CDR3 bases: TGCGCCAGCAGCCAAGACAGGGAAGGCGGGTACAATGAGCAGTTCTTC.

The CDR3 loop reads CASNSALELFF. The CDR3, as DNA: TGTGCCAGCAACTCCGCGTTGGAGCTGTTTTTT. The gene calls are TRBV6-6 and TRBJ2-2; D unclear. Trimming shortened V by 7 bases and J by 10 bases, and 10 bases separated the two germline ends. Germline V gene data show CDR1 as MNHNY and CDR2 as SVGAGI (reference sequence). The CDR3 covers 11 residues.

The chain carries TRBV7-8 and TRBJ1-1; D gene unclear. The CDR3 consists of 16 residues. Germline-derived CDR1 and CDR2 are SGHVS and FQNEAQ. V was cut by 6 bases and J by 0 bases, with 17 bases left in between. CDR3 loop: CASRLPIRHLNTEAFF. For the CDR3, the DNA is TGTGCCAGCAGACTCCCCATCAGACACTTGAACACTGAAGCTTTCTTT.

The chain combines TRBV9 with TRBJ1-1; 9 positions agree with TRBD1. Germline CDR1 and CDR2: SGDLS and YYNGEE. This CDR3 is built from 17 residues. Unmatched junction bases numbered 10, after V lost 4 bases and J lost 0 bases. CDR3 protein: CASSWDREWAMNTEAFF. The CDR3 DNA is TGTGCCAGCAGCTGGGACAGGGAATGGGCGATGAACACTGAAGCTTTCTTT.

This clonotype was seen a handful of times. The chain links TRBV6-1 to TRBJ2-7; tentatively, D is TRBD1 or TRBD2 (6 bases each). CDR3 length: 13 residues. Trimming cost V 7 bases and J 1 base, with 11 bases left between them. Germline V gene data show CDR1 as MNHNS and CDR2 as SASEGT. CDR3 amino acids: CASTGGRSYEQYV. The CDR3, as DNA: TGTGCCAGCACCGGGGGCCGGTCCTACGAGCAGTACGTC.

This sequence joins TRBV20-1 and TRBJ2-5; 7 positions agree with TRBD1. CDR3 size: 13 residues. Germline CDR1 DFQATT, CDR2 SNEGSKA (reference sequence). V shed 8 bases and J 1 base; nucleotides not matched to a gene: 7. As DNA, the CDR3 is TGCAGTCCAGAGAGGGACAGCCAAGAGACCCAGTACTTC. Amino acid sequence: CSPERDSQETQYF.

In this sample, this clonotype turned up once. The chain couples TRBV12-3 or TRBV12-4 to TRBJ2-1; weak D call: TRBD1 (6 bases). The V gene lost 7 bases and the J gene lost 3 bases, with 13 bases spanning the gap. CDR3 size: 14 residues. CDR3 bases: TGTGCCAGCACCCGAAGGACAGTCTACAATGAGCAGTTCTTC. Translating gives CASTRRTVYNEQFF.

DNA for the CDR3: TGTGCCAGCAGCGTATGGGACAGGGATGCGACTGGAAACACCATATATTTT. It translates to CASSVWDRDATGNTIYF. The chain has TRBV11-2 and TRBJ1-3; 9 bases align to TRBD1. The ends lost 5 bases at V and 2 bases at J; junction bases unmatched: 10. The V gene's germline CDR1 is SGHAT and CDR2 FQNNGV. This CDR3 region has 17 residues.